Shown below are 4 T cell receptor beta chains from a single sample sequenced in a study of T cell responses to AZD1222 COVID-19 vaccine. Sequencing used immunoSEQ multiplex PCR; TCRdb keeps in-frame clones, though not all of them. This table holds around 130,000 clones, 75% to 90% found once. Sequences were derived from peripheral blood, sampled on day 0 of AZD1222 vaccination. The receptors come from an adult in good health.

The chain links TRBV5-1 to TRBJ2-3, with D maybe TRBD2 (5 bases). The CDR3 extends over 15 amino acids. The V end lost 3 bases, the J end lost 5 bases, and 16 bases lay between the germline ends. Germline CDR1 reads SGHRS; CDR2 reads YFSETQ. CDR3 residues: CASSWADWSRDTQYF. In DNA, the CDR3 is TGCGCCAGCAGCTGGGCGGACTGGAGTCGAGATACGCAGTATTTT.

The rearrangement uses TRBV28 and TRBJ1-3, with 9 bases aligning to TRBD1. The germline gives CDR1 MDHEN, CDR2 SYDVKM. This CDR3 is 14 amino acids long. The V gene end was trimmed by 6 bases and the J gene end by 4 bases; junction bases not matched to a gene: 4. CDR3: CASRMDRGGNTIYF. The DNA of the CDR3 is TGTGCCAGCAGGATGGACAGGGGAGGAAACACCATATATTTT.

The CDR3 bases are TGCAGTGTTGATGGCGACACTGAAGCTTTCTTT. Amino acids: CSVDGDTEAFF. The rearrangement joins TRBV20-1 to TRBJ1-1; D is unclear. CDR1 and CDR2 from the germline V gene are DFQATT and SNEGSKA (reference sequence). CDR3 size: 11 residues. The V and J ends lost 7 bases and 3 bases respectively, with 9 bases between them.

The chain joins TRBV4-2 to TRBJ1-2; D unclear. Looked up from germline, CDR1 is LGHNA and CDR2 is YNFKEQ. The ends were cut back, 0 bases at V and 8 bases at J, with 16 bases in the middle. The CDR3 loop spans 15 amino acids. The DNA for the CDR3 is TGTGCCAGCAGCCAAGACCGGCTATTGCTGGCGGGCTACACCTTC. As protein: CASSQDRLLLAGYTF.